The entry below describes one TCR beta chain. Its antigen remains unidentified. Trimming took off 4 bases at V and 4 bases at J, with 14 bases between the two ends. CDR3 size: 14 residues. Germline V lookup: CDR1 SGHRS, CDR2 YFSETQ. Using RNA transcripts as the source, TCR beta CDR3 regions were amplified. The study used the HTBI primer set for a first-round RT-PCR of the TCR CDR3. TCRdb re-derived calls from the multiplex PCR reads in MiXCR, one entry per CDR3 protein. In the table there are hundreds of thousands of distinct CDR3 sequences, 15% to 20% of which are singletons. These data belong to a study of T cells in Graves' hyperthyroidism and ophthalmopathy. Broader study findings: Most thyroid clonotypes expanded above 0.001 appeared in blood too. Model-based prediction identified ophthalmopathy a median 6.5 months prior to its onset.

This sequence was found in a woman in her late teens or twenties with Graves' ophthalmopathy. The chain has TRBV5-1 and TRBJ1-2; D perhaps matches TRBD1 (5 bases). The material sequenced was blood. CDR3 bases: TGCGCCAGCAGCAGCTCCGGGGCTTTCTATGGCTACACCTTC. This sequence encodes CASSSSGAFYGYTF. Based on the CDR3 plus reference TRBV5-1 and TRBJ1-2, the full variable domain is KAGVTQTPRYLIKTRGQQVTLSCSPISGHRSVSWYQQTPGQGLQFLFEYFSETQRNKGNFPGRFSGRQFSNSRSEMNVSTLELGDSALYLCASSSSGAFYGYTFGSGTRLTVV.